Presented here are 12 T cell receptor beta chains from one specimen sequenced in a study of blood T cell repertoires in COVID-19. This table comes from immunoSEQ multiplex PCR, and its TCRdb copy is limited to in-frame clones, with some not included. This sample yields approximately 130,000 clones, of which approximately 83% are seen a single time; about 9.6% belongs to the top ten. Source material: peripheral blood. These receptors originate from a middle-aged man with active or convalescent COVID-19.

The DNA for the CDR3 is TGTGCCAGCAGCCCAATCGGGGGTTGGCAGACCCAGTACTTC. Translated, it gives CASSPIGGWQTQYF. This chain joins TRBV9 and TRBJ2-5, with D possibly matching TRBD2 (6 bases). CDR1 is SGDLS, CDR2 YYNGEE, per germline. Trimming cost V 4 bases and J 6 bases, with 16 bases left between them. The CDR3 consists of 14 residues.

This chain joins TRBV24-1 and TRBJ2-3; 8 bases fit TRBD2. Germline V lookup: CDR1 KGHDR, CDR2 SFDVKD. The J segment lost 1 base and the V segment lost 2 bases, leaving 4 bases of the junction unmatched. This CDR3 contains 16 residues. The CDR3 DNA sequence: TGTGCCACCAGTGATTCGCGGCGGGGGGGCACAGATACGCAGTATTTT. Protein: CATSDSRRGGTDTQYF.

This clone was detected once. V usage is TRBV11-1 and J usage is TRBJ2-5, with D possibly TRBD1 on 6 matching bases. The germline V and J ends were trimmed by 0 bases and 5 bases, with 13 bases remaining between them. The CDR3 is made up of 15 amino acids. Germline V CDR1 and CDR2: SGHAT, FQDESV (reference sequence). The CDR3 sequence: CASSLALDSRETQYF. Here the CDR3 DNA reads TGTGCCAGCAGCTTAGCATTGGACAGTAGGGAGACCCAGTACTTC.

CDR3: CASSQAGQPAYEQYF. The CDR3 bases are TGTGCCAGCAGCCAAGCCGGACAGCCGGCCTACGAGCAGTACTTC. The rearrangement joins TRBV3-1 (or the pseudogene TRBV3-2) to TRBJ2-7; D might be TRBD1 (6 bases). The CDR3 runs 15 residues. Trimming took off 1 base at V and 2 bases at J, with 12 bases between the two ends. The germline V gene has CDR1 LGHDT and CDR2 YNNKEL (reference sequence).

The chain has TRBV3-1 (or the pseudogene TRBV3-2) and TRBJ2-3; 14 nucleotides line up with TRBD2. V dropped 0 bases and J dropped 5; count of bases not matched to a gene: 13. Germline-derived CDR1 and CDR2 are LGHDT and YNNKEL (reference sequence). The length of the CDR3 is 20 residues. CDR3 nucleotide sequence: TGTGCCAGCAGCCAAGAAATAACAGGGACTAGCGGGGGACGTAAAGATACGCAGTATTTT. Amino acids: CASSQEITGTSGGRKDTQYF.

The J gene is TRBJ2-3, the V gene TRBV5-1; 7 positions agree with TRBD1. Germline V gene sequence: CDR1 SGHRS, CDR2 YFSETQ. The length of the CDR3 is 14 residues. The ends lost 6 bases at V and 3 bases at J; junction bases unmatched: 7. The CDR3 DNA sequence: TGCGCCAGCAAGCTCGACAGGGCTACAGATACGCAGTATTTT. Protein product: CASKLDRATDTQYF. Full variable domain (remainder filled in from reference TRBV5-1 and TRBJ2-3): KAGVTQTPRYLIKTRGQQVTLSCSPISGHRSVSWYQQTPGQGLQFLFEYFSETQRNKGNFPGRFSGRQFSNSRSEMNVSTLELGDSALYLCASKLDRATDTQYFGPGTRLTVL.

The J gene is TRBJ1-1, the V gene TRBV5-1; D possibly corresponds to TRBD1 (6 bases). The CDR3 spans 16 residues. Trimming shortened V by 0 bases and J by 4 bases, and 16 bases separated the two germline ends. Germline values: CDR1 SGHRS, CDR2 YFSETQ. CDR3 protein: CASSLAGVLGGTEAFF. CDR3 coding DNA: TGCGCCAGCAGCTTGGCTGGGGTATTAGGGGGCACTGAAGCTTTCTTT.

The chain employs TRBV7-9 and TRBJ2-7; the D gene is possibly TRBD1 (6 bases). This CDR3 is 15 amino acids long. Germline CDR1 reads SEHNR; CDR2 reads FQNEAQ (reference sequence). The V end was cut by 5 bases, the J end by 3 bases, with 17 bases between. The CDR3 DNA is TGTGCCAGCAGCCGTCAGGGCACAGGGATCTACGAGCAGTACTTC. Amino acids: CASSRQGTGIYEQYF. Full variable domain (remainder filled in from reference TRBV7-9 and TRBJ2-7): DTGVSQNPRHKITKRGQNVTFRCDPISEHNRLYWYRQTLGQGPEFLTYFQNEAQLEKSRLLSDRFSAERPKGSFSTLEIQRTEQGDSAMYLCASSRQGTGIYEQYFGPGTRLTVT.

The rearrangement uses TRBV25-1 and TRBJ2-2, with D possibly being TRBD1 (5 bases). Germline V gene data show CDR1 as MGHDK and CDR2 as SYGVNS. Trimming took 7 bases from V and 7 from J, leaving 19 bases between them. The CDR3 totals 15 residues. DNA for the CDR3: TGTGCCAGCACCTCCTCGGTAGGGCAGGGCGGGGAGCTGTTTTTT. Its translation is CASTSSVGQGGELFF.

The chain recombines TRBV6-5 with TRBJ1-5; D unclear. Germline values: CDR1 MNHEY, CDR2 SVGAGI. The CDR3 is 13 residues long. Trimming cost V 2 bases and J 5 bases, with 7 bases left between them. The CDR3, as DNA: TGTGCCAGCAGTTACCGGGTGCATCAGCCCCAGCATTTT. Translation gives CASSYRVHQPQHF.

This clone was recorded once. The chain combines TRBV5-1 with TRBJ2-3, with D possibly being TRBD1 (6 bases). Trimming cost V 0 bases and J 6 bases, with 8 bases left between them. Germline lookup yields CDR1 SGHRS and CDR2 YFSETQ. The CDR3 loop spans 13 amino acids. DNA of the CDR3: TGCGCCAGCAGCTTGGGGGACAAGGATACGCAGTATTTT. Protein: CASSLGDKDTQYF.

The V and J genes are TRBV6-5 and TRBJ1-6, with 7 nucleotides matching TRBD1. Trimming at V came to 4 bases and at J to 8 bases, leaving 5 bases not matched to a gene. The CDR3 is made up of 14 amino acids. Germline V gene data show CDR1 as MNHEY and CDR2 as SVGAGI. CDR3 amino acids: CASSLPGQYSPLHF. The CDR3 bases are TGTGCCAGCAGTTTACCGGGACAGTATTCACCCCTCCACTTT.